This T cell receptor (beta chain) was identified in a study of blood T cell repertoires in COVID-19. Turning to the study itself: The origin of the acute and convalescent COVID-19 samples was the United States, Italy and Spain. Nucleic acid was either cDNA or gDNA, and it came from T cells, B-cell-depleted T cells, or PBMCs.

In the authors' workflow: Estimates of nucleated cell counts were drawn from the amplification of reference gene primers. TCRdb's copy holds only in-frame clones and misses some; the assay was immunoSEQ multiplex PCR. D and trimming were read from the DNA, whereas the V and J calls and clone size are those reported in that table. Of roughly 59,000 clones detected, around 85% appear once; the ten largest clones hold nearly 10%. Germline assignment: CDR1 SGDLS and CDR2 YYNGEE. The V gene end was trimmed by 4 bases and the J gene end by 2 bases; junction bases not matched to a gene: 11. The CDR3 runs to 17 residues.

What was sequenced was peripheral blood. The receptor's source is a human donor in a cohort sampled during active COVID-19. V and J are TRBV9 and TRBJ2-3; 9 nucleotides line up with TRBD1. CDR3 residues: CASSRMGQGLLTDTQYF. Here the CDR3 DNA reads TGTGCCAGCAGCCGTATGGGACAGGGCCTTCTCACAGATACGCAGTATTTT.